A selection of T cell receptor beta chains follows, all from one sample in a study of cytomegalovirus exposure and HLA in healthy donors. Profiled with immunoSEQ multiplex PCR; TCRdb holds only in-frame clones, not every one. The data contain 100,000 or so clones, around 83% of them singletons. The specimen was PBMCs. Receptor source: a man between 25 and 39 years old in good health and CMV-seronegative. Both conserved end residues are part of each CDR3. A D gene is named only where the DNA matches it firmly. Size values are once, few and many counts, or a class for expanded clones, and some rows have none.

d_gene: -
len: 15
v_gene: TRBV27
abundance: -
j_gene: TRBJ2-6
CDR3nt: TGTGCCAGCAGTTTTAGACAAACTGGGGCCAACGTCCTGACTTTC
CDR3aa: CASSFRQTGANVLTF

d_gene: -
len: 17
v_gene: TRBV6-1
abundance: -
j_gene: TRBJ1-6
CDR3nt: TGTGCCAGCAGAGAACAACAGGGAACCTCCTATAATTCACCCCTCCACTTT
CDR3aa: CASREQQGTSYNSPLHF

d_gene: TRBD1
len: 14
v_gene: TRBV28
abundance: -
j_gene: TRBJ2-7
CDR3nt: TGTGCCAGCACCAACGGACAGGGAAAATACGAGCAGTACTTC
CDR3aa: CASTNGQGKYEQYF

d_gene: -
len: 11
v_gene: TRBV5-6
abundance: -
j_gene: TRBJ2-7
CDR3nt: TGTGCCAGCAGCTTCGGCTACGAGCAGTACTTC
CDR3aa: CASSFGYEQYF

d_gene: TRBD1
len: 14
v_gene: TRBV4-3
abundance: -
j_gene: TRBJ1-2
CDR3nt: TGCGCCAGCCCCCTCGGACAGGGGTACTATGGCTACACCTTC
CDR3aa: CASPLGQGYYGYTF

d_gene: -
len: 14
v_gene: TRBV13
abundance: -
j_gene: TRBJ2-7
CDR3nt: TGTGCCAGCAGCTTAGCGGGTAGAGGCTACGAGCAGTACTTC
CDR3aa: CASSLAGRGYEQYF

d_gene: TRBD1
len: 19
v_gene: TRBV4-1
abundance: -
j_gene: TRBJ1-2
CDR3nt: TGCGCCAGCAGCCAAGAGCGGTCTACGGACAGGCGCCTGAGGTATGGCTACACCTTC
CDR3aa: CASSQERSTDRRLRYGYTF

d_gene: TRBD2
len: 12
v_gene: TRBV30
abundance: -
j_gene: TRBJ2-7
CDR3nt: TGTGCCTGGAGTTCGGGGGGTTACGAGCAGTACTTC
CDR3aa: CAWSSGGYEQYF

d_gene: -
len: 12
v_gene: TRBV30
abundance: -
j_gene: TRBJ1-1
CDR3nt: TGTGCCTGGATCCCAAGGGGACTATTTGGTTTCTTT
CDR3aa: CAWIPRGLFGFF

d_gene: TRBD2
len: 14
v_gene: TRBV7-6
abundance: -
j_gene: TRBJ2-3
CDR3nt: TGTGCCAGCAGCCTACAGGGAACCAGCGGGAGTCCGTATTTT
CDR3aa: CASSLQGTSGSPYF

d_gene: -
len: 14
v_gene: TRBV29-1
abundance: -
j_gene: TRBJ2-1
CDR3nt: TGCAGCGTGAAGGGCCGGGACTGGGACAATGAGCAGTTCTTC
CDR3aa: CSVKGRDWDNEQFF

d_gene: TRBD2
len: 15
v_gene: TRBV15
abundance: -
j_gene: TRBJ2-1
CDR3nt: TGTGCCACCAGCAGAGCGGGGGGGCCGAGAGATGAGCAGTTCTTC
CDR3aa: CATSRAGGPRDEQFF

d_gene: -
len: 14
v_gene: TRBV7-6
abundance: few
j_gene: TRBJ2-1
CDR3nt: TGTGCCAGCAGCTTAGGTGGGAGAAGGAATGAGCAGTTCTTC
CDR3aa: CASSLGGRRNEQFF

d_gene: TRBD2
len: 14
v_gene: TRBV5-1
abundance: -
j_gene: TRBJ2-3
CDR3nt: TGCGCCAGCAGCTCCCGGACTAGCGGGAGGGAGGAGTATTTT
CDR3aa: CASSSRTSGREEYF

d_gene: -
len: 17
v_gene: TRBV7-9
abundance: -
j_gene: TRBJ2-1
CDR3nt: TGTGCCAGCAGCTTGGGGGCTAGTAGGGTTCGGTCTCTTGAGCAGTTCTTC
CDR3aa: CASSLGASRVRSLEQFF

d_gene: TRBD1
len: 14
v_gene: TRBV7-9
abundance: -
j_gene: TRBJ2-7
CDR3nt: TGTGCCAGCAGCGCGAACAGGGGGGCCTACGAGCAGTACTTC
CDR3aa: CASSANRGAYEQYF

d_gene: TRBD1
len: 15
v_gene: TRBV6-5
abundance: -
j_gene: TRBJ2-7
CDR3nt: TGTGCCAGCAGCAGCCCCAGACAGGGCGAGGACGAGCAGTACTTC
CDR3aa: CASSSPRQGEDEQYF

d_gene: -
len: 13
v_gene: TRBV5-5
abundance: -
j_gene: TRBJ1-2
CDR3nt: TGTGCCAGCAGCTTGGGGGGCGACTATGGCTACACCTTC
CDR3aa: CASSLGGDYGYTF

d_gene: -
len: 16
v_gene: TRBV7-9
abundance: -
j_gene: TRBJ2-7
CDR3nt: TGTGCCAGCAGCTTAGTATCTTGGGGCAATGACTACGAGCAGTACTTC
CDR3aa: CASSLVSWGNDYEQYF

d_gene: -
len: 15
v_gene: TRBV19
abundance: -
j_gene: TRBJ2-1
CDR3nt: TGTGCCAGTAGTCCCCAGGCAGCTAACTACAATGAGCAGTTCTTC
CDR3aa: CASSPQAANYNEQFF

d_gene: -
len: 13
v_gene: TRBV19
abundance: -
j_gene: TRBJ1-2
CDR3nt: TGTGCCAGTAGTATCGGGGGACTTTACGGCTACACCTTC
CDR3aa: CASSIGGLYGYTF

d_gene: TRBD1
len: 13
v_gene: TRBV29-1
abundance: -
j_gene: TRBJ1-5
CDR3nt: TGCAGCGCGACAGGGGGCAATGATCAGCCCCAGCATTTT
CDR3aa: CSATGGNDQPQHF

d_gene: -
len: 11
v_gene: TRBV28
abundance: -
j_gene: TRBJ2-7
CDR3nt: TGTGCCAGCAGTCCCGCCTACGAGCAGTACTTC
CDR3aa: CASSPAYEQYF

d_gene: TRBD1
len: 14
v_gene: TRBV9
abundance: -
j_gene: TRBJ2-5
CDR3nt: TGTGCCAGCAGCGTCTCAGGGGGAGTGGAGACCCAGTACTTC
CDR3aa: CASSVSGGVETQYF

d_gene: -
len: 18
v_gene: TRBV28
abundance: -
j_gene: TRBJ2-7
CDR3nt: TGTGCCTCTGGGAGGGGGGAATTCTCCGGGACTATCCCTGGCGAGCAGTACTTC
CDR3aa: CASGRGEFSGTIPGEQYF

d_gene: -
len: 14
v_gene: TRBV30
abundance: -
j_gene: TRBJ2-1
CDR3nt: TGTGCCTACCTGCCAACCAACCCCAGCAATGAGCAGTTCTTC
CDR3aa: CAYLPTNPSNEQFF

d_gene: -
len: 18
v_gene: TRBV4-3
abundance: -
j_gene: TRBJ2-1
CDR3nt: TGCGCCAGCAGCCATCGCCTTTTAGCGGTTAAACCCTACAATGAGCAGTTCTTC
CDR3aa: CASSHRLLAVKPYNEQFF

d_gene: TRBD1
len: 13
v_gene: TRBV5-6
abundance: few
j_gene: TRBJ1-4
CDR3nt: TGTGCCAGCAGCGAGGGGACAGGTGAAAAACTGTTTTTT
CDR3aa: CASSEGTGEKLFF

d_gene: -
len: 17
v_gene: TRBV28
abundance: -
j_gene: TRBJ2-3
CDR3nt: TGTGCCAGCAGTTCGCGAGTTGCGGGAAGCAGCACAGATACGCAGTATTTT
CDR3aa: CASSSRVAGSSTDTQYF

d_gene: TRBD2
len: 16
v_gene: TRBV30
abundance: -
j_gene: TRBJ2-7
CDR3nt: TGTGCCTGGATGAATAGGACTAGCGGGAAGATATGGGAGCAGTACTTC
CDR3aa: CAWMNRTSGKIWEQYF

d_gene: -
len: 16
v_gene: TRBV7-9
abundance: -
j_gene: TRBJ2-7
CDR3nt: TGTGCCAGCAGCCCCGTTGGGGCGGGACCGGATTACGAGCAGTACTTC
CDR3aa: CASSPVGAGPDYEQYF